This T cell receptor beta chain came from a study of metastatic and nonmetastatic thyroid tumors. None of the patients had undergone any treatment ahead of thyroid surgery. A remark on this clone: The target antigen is unknown.

After removal of 5 bases from V and 5 bases from J, the junction contained 11 bases not matched to a gene. The CDR3 is 15 residues long. CDR1 is MNHEY, CDR2 SVGEGT, per germline. With MiXCR, TCRdb called clones anew from the PCR reads. The data contain 30,000 to 35,000 clones, approximately 15% of them singletons. Whole-study findings and limits: The study reportedly found significantly higher TCR beta diversity in malignant thyroid tumors than benign nodules, in blood and tumor.

This receptor was taken from a female donor with papillary thyroid cancer or a benign thyroid nodule (not recorded which). Some clones in this sample may be carry-over from other donors' samples. The rearrangement links TRBV6-2 or TRBV6-3 to TRBJ1-1; 7 bases align to TRBD1. Material for sequencing was blood. CDR3 in amino acids: CASSPPRGDNTEAFF. The CDR3 DNA follows: TGTGCCAGCAGTCCGCCCAGGGGGGATAATACTGAAGCTTTCTTT.